The rows below give T cell receptor beta chains drawn from one sample of a study of T cell changes during pregnancy in multiple sclerosis. Data came from immunoSEQ multiplex PCR; TCRdb stores just in-frame clones and leaves some out. The top ten clones hold 15% to 19% of a sample with 20,000 to 25,000 clones, 85% of them seen once. The sample in question was CD8+ T cells from peripheral blood mononuclear cells, obtained in the first trimester of pregnancy. The receptor source for this set is a female donor in good health, enrolled as a control in a pregnancy study. The CDR3 runs from the conserved cysteine through the conserved F or W. D genes are given only for firm matches. Clone size, where shown, is once, few, many, or a class for clones that have expanded.

d_gene,abundance,v_gene,len,j_gene,CDR3aa,CDR3nt
TRBD1,once,TRBV2,15,TRBJ1-2,CATGQGVTPNYGYTF,TGTGCCACCGGACAGGGGGTTACCCCTAACTATGGCTACACCTTC
.,few,TRBV6-1,13,TRBJ1-1,CASSGRENTEAFF,TGTGCCAGCAGTGGCCGGGAGAACACTGAAGCTTTCTTT
TRBD1,.,TRBV15,17,TRBJ1-4,CATSRDGAGQGGEKLFF,TGTGCCACCAGCAGAGATGGGGCTGGACAGGGTGGGGAAAAACTGTTTTTT
.,.,TRBV28,18,TRBJ2-5,CASSFWGVGGEGKETQYF,TGTGCCAGCAGTTTTTGGGGCGTAGGGGGGGAAGGGAAAGAGACCCAGTACTTC
TRBD1,.,TRBV5-1,14,TRBJ1-6,CASSPGQGGSPLHF,TGCGCCAGCTCCCCGGGACAGGGAGGTTCACCCCTCCACTTT
.,.,TRBV9,13,TRBJ1-1,CASSAGGGIEAFF,TGTGCCAGCAGCGCCGGGGGAGGGATTGAAGCTTTCTTT
.,.,TRBV28,13,TRBJ1-2,CASSFSQVYGYTF,TGTGCCAGCAGTTTTAGTCAGGTCTATGGCTACACCTTC
TRBD1,.,TRBV30,14,TRBJ2-3,CAWSSGTGVDTQYF,TGTGCCTGGAGTTCCGGGACAGGGGTAGATACGCAGTATTTT
TRBD1,.,TRBV27,16,TRBJ2-1,CASSPLGQGAGNEQFF,TGTGCCAGCAGTCCCCTCGGACAGGGGGCTGGCAATGAGCAGTTCTTC
TRBD1,.,TRBV6-6,15,TRBJ1-1,CASRPPGQGLRGAFF,TGTGCCAGCAGACCGCCGGGACAGGGACTCCGGGGAGCTTTCTTT
TRBD1,few,TRBV4-1,15,TRBJ2-7,CASSHPGQGADEQYF,TGCGCCAGCAGCCACCCGGGACAGGGGGCGGACGAGCAGTACTTC
TRBD2,.,TRBV15,13,TRBJ2-3,CATRSGEFDTQYF,TGTGCCACAAGGAGCGGGGAGTTTGATACGCAGTATTTT
TRBD2,.,TRBV5-1,15,TRBJ2-3,CASWAGTSGTDTQYF,TGCGCCAGCTGGGCCGGGACTAGCGGAACAGATACGCAGTATTTT
TRBD2,.,TRBV5-1,18,TRBJ2-7,CASSLKVAGGPEGGEQYF,TGCGCCAGCAGCTTGAAGGTAGCGGGAGGGCCAGAGGGGGGGGAGCAGTACTTC
.,.,TRBV27,14,TRBJ2-5,CASSLSSGKETQYF,TGTGCCAGCAGTTTAAGTTCAGGGAAAGAGACCCAGTACTTC
.,.,TRBV28,13,TRBJ1-1,CASSLGHYTEAFF,TGTGCCAGCAGTTTAGGACACTACACTGAAGCTTTCTTT
.,once,TRBV4-3,15,TRBJ1-1,CASSQDGGSVPEAFF,TGCGCCAGCAGCCAAGATGGGGGGAGCGTACCTGAAGCTTTCTTT
TRBD1,once,TRBV9,15,TRBJ1-1,CASSAQGASGTEAFF,TGTGCCAGCAGCGCCCAGGGGGCGTCGGGGACTGAAGCTTTCTTT
TRBD2,.,TRBV10-2,14,TRBJ2-5,CASGLAGTQETQYF,TGCGCCAGCGGGTTAGCGGGAACCCAAGAGACCCAGTACTTC
.,.,TRBV19,14,TRBJ1-2,CATLWGEQSPGYTF,TGTGCCACCCTCTGGGGGGAGCAGTCCCCTGGCTACACCTTC
.,.,TRBV7-9,14,TRBJ1-5,CASSLGTSGQPQHF,TGTGCCAGCAGCCTAGGGACATCCGGACAGCCCCAGCATTTT
TRBD1,.,TRBV28,19,TRBJ1-2,CASSFVGYRGTHQDYGYTF,TGTGCCAGCAGTTTTGTGGGATACAGGGGAACTCATCAAGACTATGGCTACACCTTC
.,.,TRBV5-6,15,TRBJ2-7,CASSLGSGGLYEQYF,TGTGCCAGCAGCTTGGGATCCGGAGGCTTATACGAGCAGTACTTC
TRBD1,.,TRBV6-5,14,TRBJ1-2,CASSAHRGGYGYTF,TGTGCCAGCAGTGCCCACAGGGGAGGCTATGGCTACACCTTC
.,.,TRBV7-2,15,TRBJ2-7,CASSYPTVANYEQYF,TGTGCCAGCAGCTATCCAACGGTAGCGAACTACGAGCAGTACTTC
TRBD2,.,TRBV27,16,TRBJ2-7,CASSGGLAGGLWEQYF,TGTGCCAGCAGTGGCGGGCTAGCGGGAGGGTTATGGGAGCAGTACTTC
.,many,TRBV2,14,TRBJ1-6,CASGSGQGGSPLHF,TGTGCCAGCGGCTCGGGCCAGGGTGGGTCACCCCTCCACTTT
TRBD2,.,TRBV12-5,16,TRBJ2-3,CASGPGGGAGEDTQYF,TGTGCTAGTGGCCCGGGGGGGGGAGCGGGGGAAGATACGCAGTATTTT
TRBD1,.,TRBV28,15,TRBJ1-2,CASRSRYRTGDGYTF,TGTGCCAGCAGGAGCCGTTACAGGACAGGCGATGGCTACACCTTC
TRBD1,.,TRBV27,15,TRBJ1-5,CASSFGRGRNQPQHF,TGTGCCAGCAGTTTTGGCAGGGGGAGAAATCAGCCCCAGCATTTT
TRBD2,.,TRBV5-1,15,TRBJ2-2,CASSLFTSGTGELFF,TGCGCCAGCAGCTTGTTTACTAGCGGGACCGGGGAGCTGTTTTTT
.,.,TRBV30,15,TRBJ2-3,CAWNPTGSSTDTQYF,TGTGCCTGGAACCCGACAGGTTCTAGCACAGATACGCAGTATTTT
.,few,TRBV23-1,17,TRBJ1-1,CASIGNGFLYPATEAFF,TGCGCCAGCATCGGGAATGGGTTTCTTTACCCGGCCACTGAAGCTTTCTTT
.,.,TRBV6-4,18,TRBJ2-3,CASSDTPGASGSTDTQYF,TGTGCCAGCAGTGACACCCCGGGTGCGAGCGGGAGCACAGATACGCAGTATTTT
.,.,TRBV19,14,TRBJ1-1,CASRDTGQDTEAFF,TGTGCCAGTAGAGATACAGGGCAAGACACTGAAGCTTTCTTT
.,once,TRBV6-5,14,TRBJ2-3,CASSYGPDTDTQYF,TGTGCCAGCAGTTACGGCCCCGACACAGATACGCAGTATTTT
TRBD2,.,TRBV6-5,15,TRBJ2-5,CASSYSTSGRETQYF,TGTGCCAGCAGTTACTCGACTAGCGGGCGGGAGACCCAGTACTTC
.,.,TRBV9,17,TRBJ2-2,CASSAPRVGSNTGELFF,TGTGCCAGCAGCGCTCCCAGGGTAGGGTCGAACACCGGGGAGCTGTTTTTT
.,.,TRBV6-4,14,TRBJ2-7,CASSDSPTGGEQYF,TGTGCCAGCAGTGACTCCCCGACCGGGGGCGAGCAGTACTTC
TRBD1,once,TRBV10-3,16,TRBJ2-1,CAISRDDREITNEQFF,TGTGCCATCAGTCGGGATGACAGGGAGATTACAAATGAGCAGTTCTTC
.,.,TRBV7-2,15,TRBJ2-3,CASSPTRQGIDTQYF,TGTGCCAGCAGCCCAACCCGCCAGGGAATAGATACGCAGTATTTT
.,.,TRBV15,16,TRBJ2-6,CATSYEGEAGANVLTF,TGTGCCACCAGCTATGAGGGGGAAGCTGGGGCCAACGTCCTGACTTTC
.,.,TRBV9,15,TRBJ2-3,CASSVVQGIPDTQYF,TGTGCCAGCAGCGTAGTTCAGGGAATCCCAGATACGCAGTATTTT